The 28 T cell receptor beta chains presented below share a single source sample, sequenced in a study of technical replicates of blood from a handful of donors. The data were produced by immunoSEQ multiplex PCR, yet TCRdb's version contains in-frame clones alone and is incomplete. The sample includes 70,000 or so clones, about 92% of them seen just once. The sample comprised T cells isolated from PBMCs. The receptor set was obtained from a human donor in good health.

This chain connects TRBV2 to TRBJ2-2; maybe TRBD2 (5 bases). The V gene lost 4 bases and the J gene lost 10 bases, with 16 bases spanning the gap. This CDR3 has 14 residues. Germline V gene sequence: CDR1 SNHLY, CDR2 FYNNEI. CDR3 residues: CASSGGFTPKELFF. The CDR3 region has the DNA TGTGCCAGCAGTGGCGGGTTCACCCCTAAGGAGCTGTTTTTT.

J is TRBJ2-1 and V is TRBV19; 10 nucleotides match TRBD2. The junction had 6 bases not matched to a gene; V was cut back by 10 bases and J by 6 bases. CDR3 length: 13 amino acids. Germline CDR1 is LNHDA and CDR2 is SQIVND (reference sequence). The CDR3 is CATSAGGVNEQFF. CDR3 in DNA: TGTGCCACTTCAGCGGGAGGGGTCAATGAGCAGTTCTTC.

The V call is TRBV25-1, the J call TRBJ2-7, with TRBD1 matching over 8 bases. The germline V gene has CDR1 MGHDK and CDR2 SYGVNS. After removal of 8 bases from V and 0 bases from J, the junction contained 9 bases not matched to a gene. The CDR3 runs to 15 residues. The CDR3 DNA reads TGTGCCAGCTCAGCAGGGGGCTCTAGCTCCTACGAGCAGTACTTC. Amino acids: CASSAGGSSSYEQYF.

This clone appeared a single time. The chain recombines TRBV27 with TRBJ1-1; tentatively, D is TRBD1 (5 bases). In germline, CDR1 is MNHEY, CDR2 SMNVEV (reference sequence). V shed 3 bases and J shed 7 bases, with 12 bases lying between them. CDR3 length equals 13 residues. The CDR3 is CASSLGRDGEAFF. DNA of the CDR3: TGTGCCAGCAGTTTGGGGAGGGACGGTGAAGCTTTCTTT.

This rearrangement joins TRBV30 to TRBJ1-2, with no clear D. Deletions cut 5 bases from V and 0 bases from J, with 16 bases between. The CDR3 contains 15 residues. Germline CDR1 reads GTSNPN; CDR2 reads SVGIG (reference sequence). DNA for the CDR3: TGTGCCTGGGGGCAGAGTCCCATGGCTAACTATGGCTACACCTTC. This sequence encodes CAWGQSPMANYGYTF.

This clone was seen only once. The CDR3 spells CASSLSRGRGGTDTQYF. CDR3 bases: TGTGCCAGCAGTTTAAGCCGGGGCAGGGGAGGCACAGATACGCAGTATTTT. V gene TRBV11-2 combines with J gene TRBJ2-3; tentatively, D is TRBD1 (6 bases). The CDR3 runs 17 residues. Germline-derived CDR1 and CDR2 are SGHAT and FQNNGV. Trimming pared 6 bases from V and 1 base from J, leaving 20 bases between. The full variable domain, in which reference TRBV11-2 and TRBJ2-3 provide the parts outside the CDR3, is EAGVAQSPRYKIIEKRQSVAFWCNPISGHATLYWYQQILGQGPKLLIQFQNNGVVDDSQLPKDRFSAERLKGVDSTLKIQPAKLEDSAVYLCASSLSRGRGGTDTQYFGPGTRLTVL.

The rearrangement joins TRBV6-1 to TRBJ2-6; 9 bases are a match to TRBD1. Unmatched junction bases numbered 4, after V lost 4 bases and J lost 0 bases. This CDR3 has 17 residues. Germline values: CDR1 MNHNS, CDR2 SASEGT. The CDR3 nucleotides are TGTGCCAGCAGTGGCTACAGGGGGCCCTCTGGGGCCAACGTCCTGACTTTC. This encodes CASSGYRGPSGANVLTF.

This clone was observed a handful of times. V usage is TRBV25-1 and J usage is TRBJ1-1, with D possibly being TRBD1 (5 bases). Deletions cut 1 base from V and 3 bases from J, with 12 bases between. Looked up from germline, CDR1 is MGHDK and CDR2 is SYGVNS. CDR3 length: 15 amino acids. The CDR3 DNA reads TGTGCCAGCAGTGAATGGGGGGTCAGGTACACTGAAGCTTTCTTT. Its translation: CASSEWGVRYTEAFF.

The chain uses TRBV7-3 and TRBJ1-1, with unresolved D. The CDR3 consists of 13 residues. Germline V gene sequence: CDR1 SGHTA, CDR2 FQGTGA. V lost 3 bases and J 3 bases, leaving 8 bases between the germline ends. The CDR3 is CASSFNGDTEAFF. The CDR3 DNA is TGTGCCAGCAGCTTCAACGGGGACACTGAAGCTTTCTTT.

The V and J genes are TRBV4-1 and TRBJ1-1; unclear D gene. V was trimmed by 0 bases and J by 3 bases, leaving 5 bases between them. The CDR3 runs to 13 residues. Per the germline V gene, CDR1 is MGHRA and CDR2 is YSYEKL. The CDR3 sequence is CASSQDRDTEAFF. The CDR3 region has the DNA TGCGCCAGCAGCCAAGATCGGGACACTGAAGCTTTCTTT.

The CDR3, as DNA: TGTGCCAGCAGTAAACTAGCGGGAGAGGGGGATACGCAGTATTTT. This gives the protein CASSKLAGEGDTQYF. V gene TRBV27 combines with J gene TRBJ2-3, with 11 bases identical to TRBD2. The length of the CDR3 is 15 residues. CDR1 and CDR2 (germline): MNHEY, SMNVEV (reference sequence). J lost 6 bases, V lost 5 bases, and 7 bases had no gene match.

The chain is built from TRBV30 and TRBJ2-7, with D possibly being TRBD2 (5 bases). The CDR3 has 12 residues. The V gene's germline CDR1 is GTSNPN and CDR2 SVGIG (reference sequence). With 2 bases removed from V and 7 bases from J, the gap between germline ends came to 12 bases. The CDR3 loop reads CAWSMGPGEQYF. CDR3 in DNA: TGTGCCTGGAGTATGGGCCCGGGGGAGCAGTACTTC.

J is TRBJ2-1 and V is TRBV29-1; no reliable D call. Germline CDR1 is SQVTM and CDR2 is ANQGSEA. CDR3 length: 15 amino acids. Trimming shortened V by 3 bases and J by 0 bases, and 12 bases separated the two germline ends. The CDR3 is CSVEGSGFSYNEQFF. Here the CDR3 DNA reads TGCAGCGTTGAGGGTTCAGGATTCTCCTACAATGAGCAGTTCTTC.

The chain combines TRBV13 with TRBJ2-1; 14 positions match TRBD2. There are 17 residues in the CDR3. The V gene's germline CDR1 is PRHDT and CDR2 FYEKMQ (reference sequence). Trimming at V came to 4 bases and at J to 9 bases, leaving 11 bases not matched to a gene. The CDR3, as DNA: TGTGCCAGCAGCTCATCGGGACTAGCGGGAGTAGGGAGTGAGCAGTTCTTC. This gives the protein CASSSSGLAGVGSEQFF.

This chain connects TRBV12-5 to TRBJ2-1; 12 positions match TRBD2. V dropped 8 bases and J dropped 7; count of bases not matched to a gene: 9. The CDR3 loop spans 15 amino acids. The germline gives CDR1 LGHNT, CDR2 FRNRAP. CDR3 amino acids: CASRSGTSGQNEQFF. The CDR3 nucleotides are TGTGCTAGTCGATCCGGGACTAGCGGGCAGAATGAGCAGTTCTTC.

This clone has only one observation. The V and J genes are TRBV7-9 and TRBJ2-3; D might be TRBD1 (6 bases). Germline-derived CDR1 and CDR2 are SEHNR and FQNEAQ (reference sequence). The CDR3 runs 14 residues. The V end was cut by 6 bases, the J end by 2 bases, with 12 bases between. The CDR3 nucleotides read TGTGCCAGCAGTCGGACAGCTCTCACAGATACGCAGTATTTT. It translates to CASSRTALTDTQYF.

The CDR3 DNA reads as TGCGCCAGCAGCCAGCTAGGACTTATCTACAATGAGCAGTTCTTC. It yields the protein CASSQLGLIYNEQFF. The chain is built from TRBV4-1 and TRBJ2-1, with D perhaps TRBD2 (5 bases). V was pared by 3 bases and J by 3 bases, with 12 bases between. This CDR3 contains 15 residues. Germline V lookup: CDR1 MGHRA, CDR2 YSYEKL.

Comment on this clone: Other DNA variants within this sample encode the same CDR3. The V gene is TRBV6-5, the J gene TRBJ1-1, with D possibly matching TRBD1 (5 bases). The CDR3 spans 13 residues. Germline CDR1 is MNHEY and CDR2 is SVGAGI. Trimming stripped 6 bases from V and 1 base from J, with 9 bases between. The CDR3 sequence: CASRPTGNTEAFF. In DNA, the CDR3 is TGTGCCAGCAGACCAACAGGGAACACTGAAGCTTTCTTT.

The rearrangement links TRBV5-4 to TRBJ2-5, with 7 positions matching TRBD2. Germline CDR1 is SGHNT and CDR2 is YYREEE (reference sequence). J lost 1 base, V lost 2 bases, and 8 bases had no gene match. This CDR3 contains 16 residues. CDR3 coding DNA: TGTGCCAGCAGCTTTAAGGGAGCGGGGTCCCAAGAGACCCAGTACTTC. The encoded protein is CASSFKGAGSQETQYF.

This clone was detected once. The chain couples TRBV9 to TRBJ1-1; D remains ambiguous. The CDR3 consists of 13 residues. Germline lookup yields CDR1 SGDLS and CDR2 YYNGEE. The germline V and J ends were trimmed by 5 bases and 5 bases, with 13 bases remaining between them. CDR3 residues: CASRDSQRTEAFF. DNA for the CDR3: TGTGCCAGCAGGGACTCCCAGCGGACTGAAGCTTTCTTT.

The gene calls are TRBV29-1 and TRBJ2-7; a weak D match, TRBD1 (6 bases). CDR1 is SQVTM, CDR2 ANQGSEA, per germline. The CDR3 totals 13 residues. The ends were cut back, 1 base at V and 6 bases at J, with 13 bases in the middle. Written as DNA, the CDR3 is TGCAGCGTTGAAGCGGCTTGGGGGCTCGAGCAGTACTTC. Translation: CSVEAAWGLEQYF.

The CDR3 region has the DNA TGTGCCAGCAGTGGGGTAATAGCGGGAGACTCCGAGCAGTACTTC. Protein: CASSGVIAGDSEQYF. The chain links TRBV6-1 to TRBJ2-7; TRBD2 matches at 9 bases. This CDR3 is built from 15 residues. Looked up from germline, CDR1 is MNHNS and CDR2 is SASEGT. J was trimmed by 6 bases and V by 4 bases; bases with no gene match: 10.

The chain uses TRBV6-5 and TRBJ1-3, with D possibly TRBD1 on 5 matching bases. Germline V lookup: CDR1 MNHEY, CDR2 SVGAGI. There are 15 residues in the CDR3. Trimming left V 6 bases short and J 0 bases short, with 12 bases between. The CDR3 DNA sequence: TGTGCCAGCAGAGCATCAGGGTTCTCTGGAAACACCATATATTTT. Its translation is CASRASGFSGNTIYF.

In nucleotides, the CDR3 is TGTGCCAGTAGCGGCATAAGGGGCGGCGAGCAGTACTTC. Its translation: CASSGIRGGEQYF. The chain uses TRBV19 and TRBJ2-7, with a weak D call TRBD1 (5 bases). This CDR3 has 13 amino acids. V was trimmed by 6 bases and J by 6 bases, leaving 15 bases between them. CDR1 and CDR2 (germline): LNHDA, SQIVND (reference sequence).

The CDR3 nucleotides read TGTGCCAGCGGCCCCCTCTCTGGAAACACCATATATTTT. As protein: CASGPLSGNTIYF. The chain recombines TRBV7-9 with TRBJ1-3; D gene ambiguous. Trimming removed 8 bases at V and 0 bases at J, with 8 bases between. The V gene's germline CDR1 is SEHNR and CDR2 FQNEAQ (reference sequence). The CDR3 consists of 13 residues.

V usage is TRBV28 and J usage is TRBJ2-4, with D perhaps matching TRBD2 (5 bases). CDR1 is MDHEN and CDR2 is SYDVKM in the germline V gene. There are 15 residues in the CDR3. The V end lost 4 bases, the J end lost 0 bases, and 10 bases lay between the germline ends. CDR3 amino acids: CASSSRLRAKNIQYF. In DNA form, the CDR3 reads TGTGCCAGCAGTTCCCGACTAAGAGCCAAAAACATTCAGTACTTC.

The chain recombines TRBV14 with TRBJ2-3; D uncertain. The germline V gene has CDR1 SGHDN and CDR2 FVKESK. V lost 1 base, J lost 1 base, and 12 bases lay in between. The length of the CDR3 is 16 residues. The DNA for the CDR3 is TGTGCCAGCAGCCAAGTAAATGCGATTCGCACAGATACGCAGTATTTT. Its protein is CASSQVNAIRTDTQYF. The whole variable domain, filled in from reference TRBV14 and TRBJ2-3, reads EAGVTQFPSHSVIEKGQTVTLRCDPISGHDNLYWYRRVMGKEIKFLLHFVKESKQDESGMPNNRFLAERTGGTYSTLKVQPAELEDSGVYFCASSQVNAIRTDTQYFGPGTRLTVL.

The chain combines TRBV11-2 with TRBJ2-1; 9 bases map to TRBD2. Germline CDR1 and CDR2: SGHAT and FQNNGV. Trimming at V came to 0 bases and at J to 10 bases, leaving 7 bases not matched to a gene. This CDR3 has 15 residues. As DNA, the CDR3 is TGTGCCAGCAGCTTAGATTGGGCGGGAGGGGGCGAGCAGTTCTTC. Translated, it gives CASSLDWAGGGEQFF. The whole variable domain, remainder taken from reference TRBV11-2 and TRBJ2-1, is EAGVAQSPRYKIIEKRQSVAFWCNPISGHATLYWYQQILGQGPKLLIQFQNNGVVDDSQLPKDRFSAERLKGVDSTLKIQPAKLEDSAVYLCASSLDWAGGGEQFFGPGTRLTVL.